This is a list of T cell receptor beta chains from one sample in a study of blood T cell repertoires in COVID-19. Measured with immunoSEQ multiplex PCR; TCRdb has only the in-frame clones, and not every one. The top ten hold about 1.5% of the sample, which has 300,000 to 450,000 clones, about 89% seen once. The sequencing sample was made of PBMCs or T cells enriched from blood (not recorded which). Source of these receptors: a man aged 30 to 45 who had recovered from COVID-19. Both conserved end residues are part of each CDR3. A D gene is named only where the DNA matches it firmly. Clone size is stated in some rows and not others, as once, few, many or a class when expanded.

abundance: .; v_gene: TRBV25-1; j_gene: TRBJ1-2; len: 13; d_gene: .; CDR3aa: CASSEFPGGGYTF; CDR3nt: TGTGCCAGCAGTGAATTCCCCGGCGGCGGCTACACCTTC
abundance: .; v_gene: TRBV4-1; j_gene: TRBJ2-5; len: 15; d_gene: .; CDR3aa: CASSGRHGSKETQYF; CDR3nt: TGCGCCAGCAGCGGGCGTCATGGCAGCAAAGAGACCCAGTACTTC
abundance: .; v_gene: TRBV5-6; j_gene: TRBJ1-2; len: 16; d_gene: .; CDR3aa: CASSPLGGVGSNGYTF; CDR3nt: TGTGCCAGCAGCCCCCTGGGGGGAGTTGGCAGCAATGGCTACACCTTC
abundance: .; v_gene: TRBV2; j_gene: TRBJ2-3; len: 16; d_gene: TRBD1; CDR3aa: CASGTWTGASTDTQYF; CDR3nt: TGTGCCAGCGGAACCTGGACAGGGGCTAGCACAGATACGCAGTATTTT
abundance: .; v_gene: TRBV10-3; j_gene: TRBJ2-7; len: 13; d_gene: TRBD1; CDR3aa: CATRGTEPYEQYF; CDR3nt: TGTGCCACCAGGGGGACAGAACCCTACGAGCAGTACTTC
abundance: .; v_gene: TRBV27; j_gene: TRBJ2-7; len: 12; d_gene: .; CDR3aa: CASRGGPYEQYF; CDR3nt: TGTGCCAGCAGAGGGGGACCCTACGAGCAGTACTTC
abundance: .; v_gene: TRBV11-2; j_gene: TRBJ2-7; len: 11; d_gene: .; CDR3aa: CASSQFYEQYF; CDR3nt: TGTGCCAGCAGCCAATTCTACGAGCAGTACTTC
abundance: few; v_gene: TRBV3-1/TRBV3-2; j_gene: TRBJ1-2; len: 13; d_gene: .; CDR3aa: CASSQVRNYGYTF; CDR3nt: TGTGCCAGCAGCCAAGTACGGAACTATGGCTACACCTTC
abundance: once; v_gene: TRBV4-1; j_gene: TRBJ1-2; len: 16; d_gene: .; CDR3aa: CASSQRGGEGDYGYTF; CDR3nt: TGCGCCAGCAGCCAAAGAGGAGGCGAGGGCGACTATGGCTACACCTTC
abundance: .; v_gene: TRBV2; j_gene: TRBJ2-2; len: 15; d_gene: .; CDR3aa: CASSEASPNTGELFF; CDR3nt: TGTGCCAGCAGTGAGGCAAGTCCGAACACCGGGGAGCTGTTTTTT
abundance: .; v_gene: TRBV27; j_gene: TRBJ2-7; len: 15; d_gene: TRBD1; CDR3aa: CASSLSRTGRNEQYF; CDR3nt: TGTGCCAGCAGTTTATCCCGGACAGGACGTAACGAGCAGTACTTC
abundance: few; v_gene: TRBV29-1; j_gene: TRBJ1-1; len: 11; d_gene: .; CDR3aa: CSVERPTEAFF; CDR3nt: TGCAGCGTTGAACGTCCCACTGAAGCTTTCTTT
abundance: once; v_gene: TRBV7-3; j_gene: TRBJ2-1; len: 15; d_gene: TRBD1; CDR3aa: CASSLPGQGAGEQFF; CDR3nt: TGTGCCAGCAGTCTCCCGGGACAGGGAGCCGGTGAGCAGTTCTTC
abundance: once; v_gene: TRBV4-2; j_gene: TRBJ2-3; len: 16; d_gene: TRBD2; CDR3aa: CASSLKAGGPTDTQYF; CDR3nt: TGTGCCAGCAGCCTCAAAGCGGGGGGGCCGACAGATACGCAGTATTTT
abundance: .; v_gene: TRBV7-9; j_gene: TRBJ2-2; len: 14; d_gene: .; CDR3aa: CAPGSAANTGELFF; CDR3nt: TGTGCCCCCGGGAGCGCTGCGAACACCGGGGAGCTGTTTTTT
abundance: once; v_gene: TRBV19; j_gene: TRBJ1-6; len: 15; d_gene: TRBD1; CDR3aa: CASSSQRQGYSPLHF; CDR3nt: TGTGCCAGTAGTTCTCAACGACAGGGCTATTCACCCCTCCACTTT
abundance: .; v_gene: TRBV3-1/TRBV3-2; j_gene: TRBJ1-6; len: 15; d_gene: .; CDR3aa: CASSPQEIYNSPLHF; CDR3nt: TGTGCCAGCAGCCCCCAAGAGATTTATAATTCACCCCTCCACTTT
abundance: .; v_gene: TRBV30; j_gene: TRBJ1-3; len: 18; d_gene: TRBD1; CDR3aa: CAWSVGLPGQISGNTIYF; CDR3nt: TGTGCCTGGAGTGTAGGGCTCCCGGGACAGATCTCTGGAAACACCATATATTTT
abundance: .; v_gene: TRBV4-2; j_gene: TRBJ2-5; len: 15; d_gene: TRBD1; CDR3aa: CASSQEGQGGETQYF; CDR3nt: TGTGCCAGCAGCCAGGAAGGACAGGGGGGAGAGACCCAGTACTTC
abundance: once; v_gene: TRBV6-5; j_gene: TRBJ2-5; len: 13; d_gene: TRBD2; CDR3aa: CASSLAGLETQYF; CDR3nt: TGTGCCAGCTCCCTAGCGGGGTTAGAGACCCAGTACTTC
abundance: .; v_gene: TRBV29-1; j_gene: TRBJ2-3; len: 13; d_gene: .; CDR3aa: CSTRGASTDTQYF; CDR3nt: TGCAGCACCAGGGGGGCTAGCACAGATACGCAGTATTTT
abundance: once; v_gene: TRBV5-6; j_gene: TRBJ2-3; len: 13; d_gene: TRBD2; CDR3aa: CASSFGRADTQYF; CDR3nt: TGTGCCAGCAGCTTCGGGAGGGCAGATACGCAGTATTTT
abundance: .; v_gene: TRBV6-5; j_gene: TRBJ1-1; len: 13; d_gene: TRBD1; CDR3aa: CASRIQGYTEAFF; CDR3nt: TGTGCCAGCCGAATACAGGGGTACACTGAAGCTTTCTTT
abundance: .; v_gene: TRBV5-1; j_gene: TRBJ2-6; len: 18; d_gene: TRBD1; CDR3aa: CASSLAGRGLSGANVLTF; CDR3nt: TGCGCCAGCAGCTTGGCGGGCAGGGGGTTATCTGGGGCCAACGTCCTGACTTTC
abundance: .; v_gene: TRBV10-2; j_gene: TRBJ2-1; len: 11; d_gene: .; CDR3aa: CASKLIGEQFF; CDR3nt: TGCGCCAGCAAGCTTATTGGTGAGCAGTTCTTC
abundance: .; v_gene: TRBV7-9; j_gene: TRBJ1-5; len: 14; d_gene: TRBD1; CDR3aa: CASSRNRGLQPQHF; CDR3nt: TGTGCCAGCAGCCGAAACAGGGGGCTTCAGCCCCAGCATTTT
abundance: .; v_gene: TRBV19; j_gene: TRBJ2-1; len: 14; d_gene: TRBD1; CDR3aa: CASSVGTGNNEQFF; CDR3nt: TGTGCCAGTAGTGTGGGGACAGGGAACAATGAGCAGTTCTTC
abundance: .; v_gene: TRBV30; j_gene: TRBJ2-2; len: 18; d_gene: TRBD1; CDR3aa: CAWDGDSKDKDDTGELFF; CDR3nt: TGTGCCTGGGATGGGGACAGTAAAGATAAGGATGACACCGGGGAGCTGTTTTTT
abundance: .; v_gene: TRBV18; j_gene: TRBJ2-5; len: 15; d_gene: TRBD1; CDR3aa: CASSPPTRQGETQYF; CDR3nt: TGTGCCAGCTCACCACCGACGAGACAGGGAGAGACCCAGTACTTC
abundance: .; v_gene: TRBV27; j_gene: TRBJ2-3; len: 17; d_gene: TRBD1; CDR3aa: CASRTPKGTGGADTQYF; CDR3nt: TGTGCCAGCCGTACGCCCAAAGGGACAGGGGGCGCAGATACGCAGTATTTT
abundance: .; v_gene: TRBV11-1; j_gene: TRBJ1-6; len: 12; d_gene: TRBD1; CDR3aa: CASSYRGSPLHF; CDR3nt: TGTGCCAGCAGTTACAGGGGTTCACCCCTCCACTTT
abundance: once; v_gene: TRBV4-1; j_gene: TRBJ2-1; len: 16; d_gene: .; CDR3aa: CASSQDEAHSYNEQFF; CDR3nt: TGCGCCAGCAGCCAAGATGAGGCCCACTCCTACAATGAGCAGTTCTTC
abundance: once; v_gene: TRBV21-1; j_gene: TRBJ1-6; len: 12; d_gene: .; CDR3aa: CASTIGEGPLHF; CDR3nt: TGTGCCAGCACCATTGGAGAGGGACCCCTCCACTTT
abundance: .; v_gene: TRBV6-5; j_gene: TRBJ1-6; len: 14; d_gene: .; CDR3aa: CASRGAEGGSPLHF; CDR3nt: TGTGCCAGCAGGGGTGCCGAGGGAGGTTCACCCCTCCACTTT
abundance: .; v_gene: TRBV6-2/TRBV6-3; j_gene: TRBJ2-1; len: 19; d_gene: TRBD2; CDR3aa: CASSYSNFELAGGYNEQFF; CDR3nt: TGTGCCAGCAGTTACTCCAACTTCGAACTAGCGGGGGGTTACAATGAGCAGTTCTTC
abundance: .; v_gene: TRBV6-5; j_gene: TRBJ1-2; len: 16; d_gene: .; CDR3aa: CASSYDSGGSNYGYTF; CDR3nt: TGTGCCAGCAGTTACGACAGTGGCGGATCTAACTATGGCTACACCTTC
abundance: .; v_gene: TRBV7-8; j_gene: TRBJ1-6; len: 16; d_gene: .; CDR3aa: CASSSVQSSYNSPLHF; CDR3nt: TGTGCCAGCAGCTCGGTACAGAGCTCCTATAATTCACCCCTCCACTTT
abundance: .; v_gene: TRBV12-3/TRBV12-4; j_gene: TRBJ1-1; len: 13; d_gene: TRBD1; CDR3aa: CASSRTGSMRAFF; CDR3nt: TGTGCCAGCAGTCGGACAGGGTCCATGAGAGCTTTCTTT
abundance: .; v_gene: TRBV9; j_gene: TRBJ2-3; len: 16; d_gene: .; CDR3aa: CASSVGLGGSTDTQYF; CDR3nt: TGTGCCAGCAGCGTTGGCCTGGGGGGTAGCACAGATACGCAGTATTTT
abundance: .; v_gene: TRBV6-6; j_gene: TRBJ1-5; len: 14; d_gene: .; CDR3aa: CASNWGAGDQPQHF; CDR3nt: TGTGCCAGCAACTGGGGGGCGGGGGACCAGCCCCAGCATTTT
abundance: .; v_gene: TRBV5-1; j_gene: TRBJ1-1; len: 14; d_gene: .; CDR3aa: CASSLNSLNTEAFF; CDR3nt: TGCGCCAGCAGCTTAAACTCTCTGAACACTGAAGCTTTCTTT
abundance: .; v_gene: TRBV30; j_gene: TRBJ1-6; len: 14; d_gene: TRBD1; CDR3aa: CAWTFGQGMTPLHF; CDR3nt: TGTGCCTGGACATTTGGACAGGGGATGACACCCCTCCACTTT
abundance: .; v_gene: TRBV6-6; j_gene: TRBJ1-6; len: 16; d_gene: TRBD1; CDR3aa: CASSRKPGTGNSPLHF; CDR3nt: TGTGCCAGCAGTCGAAAGCCCGGGACAGGGAATTCACCCCTCCACTTT
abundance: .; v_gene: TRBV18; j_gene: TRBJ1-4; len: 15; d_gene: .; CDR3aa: CASSPPDNEAEKLFF; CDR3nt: TGTGCCAGCTCACCACCGGACAACGAGGCCGAAAAACTGTTTTTT
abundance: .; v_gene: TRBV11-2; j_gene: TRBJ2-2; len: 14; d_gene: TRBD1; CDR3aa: CASTRQGATGELFF; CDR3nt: TGTGCCAGCACCAGACAGGGGGCCACCGGGGAGCTGTTTTTT
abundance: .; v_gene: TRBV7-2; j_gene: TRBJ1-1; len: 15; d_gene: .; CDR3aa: CASSLDASGLSEAFF; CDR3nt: TGTGCCAGCAGCTTAGATGCGTCAGGGTTGTCTGAAGCTTTCTTT
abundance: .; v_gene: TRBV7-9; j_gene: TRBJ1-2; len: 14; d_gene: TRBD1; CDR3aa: CASSRMGQSYGYTF; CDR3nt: TGTGCCAGCAGCCGTATGGGACAGAGCTATGGCTACACCTTC
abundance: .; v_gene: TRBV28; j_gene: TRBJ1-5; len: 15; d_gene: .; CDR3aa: CASSMGHPSNQPQHF; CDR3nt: TGTGCCAGCAGCATGGGACACCCTAGCAATCAGCCCCAGCATTTT
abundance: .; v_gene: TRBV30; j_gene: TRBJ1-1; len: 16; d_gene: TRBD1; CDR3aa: CAWSVHRGIRDTEAFF; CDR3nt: TGTGCCTGGAGTGTACACAGGGGCATACGGGACACTGAAGCTTTCTTT
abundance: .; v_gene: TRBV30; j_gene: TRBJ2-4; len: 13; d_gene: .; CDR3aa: CAWSTRLRDIQYF; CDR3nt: TGTGCCTGGAGTACCCGCCTGCGGGACATTCAGTACTTC
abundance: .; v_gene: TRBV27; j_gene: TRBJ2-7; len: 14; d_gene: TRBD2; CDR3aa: CASSSTSGVYEQYF; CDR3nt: TGTGCCAGCAGTTCGACTAGCGGAGTCTACGAGCAGTACTTC
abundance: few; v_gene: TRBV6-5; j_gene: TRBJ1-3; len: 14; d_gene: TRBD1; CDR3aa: CASSATGQGNTIYF; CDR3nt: TGTGCCAGCTCAGCGACAGGGCAAGGAAACACCATATATTTT
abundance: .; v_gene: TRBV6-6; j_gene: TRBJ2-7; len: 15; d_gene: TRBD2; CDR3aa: CASSGGTSGGTEQYF; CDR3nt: TGTGCCAGCAGTGGAGGGACTAGCGGGGGAACGGAGCAGTACTTC